The subject of this entry is one T cell receptor (beta chain). This clonotype was seen a handful of times. Its cognate antigen has yet to be identified. Base qualities are not at hand, and no much larger clone is one base apart. The data were taken from a study of CD8 T cells in ankylosing spondylitis (dated by TCRdb to about 2017). Background for the entire study: To find TCR variants linked to disease, the study profiled T cell receptor beta repertoires in ankylosing spondylitis patients and healthy donors. Peripheral blood was sampled, and synovial fluid was also collected from ankylosing spondylitis patients. The full study cohort comprised approximately 23 ankylosing spondylitis patients and over 95 healthy donors. General conclusions and limits of the study: In peripheral blood, the disease-linked clones were found at relatively low frequencies and had a CD8+ phenotype. Some motif variants were previously reported in synovial fluid and blood of reactive arthritis patients, suggesting common disease-initiation mechanisms. According to the report, matched synovial fluid samples from ankylosing spondylitis patients were significantly enriched for the disease-linked clones. Blood from ankylosing spondylitis patients appeared to be characterized by a TCR beta motif composed of under 10 highly homologous amino acid variants.

CDR1 and CDR2 are drawn from the germline V gene (reference sequence): LNHDA, SQIVND. The CDR3 has 14 amino acids, counting the end cysteine and phenylalanine. Only the CDR3 portion is preserved as DNA: 42 bases, with reading frame beginning at the first base. V is pruned by 7 bases and J by 4 bases, leaving 10 bases of the junction without a gene match. Sequencing took place on an Illumina MiSeq. Quantitative 5'-RACE with molecular barcodes was the method used to prepare the TCR beta libraries. In the source study's methods: To identify disease-linked TCR variants, a new computational method was used, one built on a probabilistic model of VDJ rearrangement. Clones were called with MiXCR by TCRdb after fastp trimmed the public reads at Q25, and only in-frame beta chains were retained. For every CDR3 protein sequence, its rows merge into one entry that carries the most common genes and DNA. TCRdb, rather than the study authors, made the V and J calls. The sample table holds some 33,000 distinct CDR3 sequences, of which 13% to 15% were seen once. The top ten clones comprise 36% of the sample.

Sequencing was done on a sample of blood. The clonotype was recovered from a male donor with ankylosing spondylitis or in good health (not recorded which). The V and J genes are TRBV19 and TRBJ2-7, and TRBD1 matches 7 of the central bases. CDR3 sequence: CASTPPGQPYEQYF. Read as DNA, the sequence is TGTGCCAGTACCCCCCCGGGACAGCCATACGAGCAGTACTTC.